This T cell receptor (beta chain) came from a study of PD-L1 blockade in urothelial cancer. Time point reported: peripheral blood 6 weeks after treatment start. Germline V CDR1 and CDR2: LNHDA, SQIVND (reference sequence). The CDR3 covers 11 residues. Trimming pared 3 bases from V and 8 bases from J, leaving 6 bases between. The method was immunoSEQ multiplex PCR; TCRdb's version includes in-frame clones alone and lacks a portion of them. The sample records roughly 100,000 clones, roughly 83% being singletons. The clonotype originates from a man in his 70s with urothelial cancer. The source was PBMCs, collected around atezolizumab (anti-PD-L1) treatment. The chain couples TRBV19 to TRBJ2-3; D is unresolved. CDR3 region: CASSIPGTQYF. The CDR3 DNA reads TGTGCCAGTAGTATCCCGGGTACGCAGTATTTT.